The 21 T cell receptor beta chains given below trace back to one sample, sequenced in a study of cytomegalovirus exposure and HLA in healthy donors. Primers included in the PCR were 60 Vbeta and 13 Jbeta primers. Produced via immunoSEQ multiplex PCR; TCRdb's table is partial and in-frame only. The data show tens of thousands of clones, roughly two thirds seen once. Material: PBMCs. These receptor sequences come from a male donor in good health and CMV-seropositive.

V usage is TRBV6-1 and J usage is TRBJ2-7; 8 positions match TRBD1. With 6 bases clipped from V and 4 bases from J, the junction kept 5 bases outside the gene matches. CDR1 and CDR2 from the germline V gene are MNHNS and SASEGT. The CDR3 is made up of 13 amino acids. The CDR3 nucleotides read TGTGCCAGCAGCTTAGACAGGGGATACGAGCAGTACTTC. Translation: CASSLDRGYEQYF.

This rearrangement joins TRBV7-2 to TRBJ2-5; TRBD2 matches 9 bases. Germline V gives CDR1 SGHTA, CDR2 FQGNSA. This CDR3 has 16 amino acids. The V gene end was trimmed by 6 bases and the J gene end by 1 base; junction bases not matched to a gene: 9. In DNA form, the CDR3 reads TGTGCCAGCAGGCCTGCGGGCGGGGGGGTCCAAGAGACCCAGTACTTC. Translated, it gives CASRPAGGGVQETQYF.

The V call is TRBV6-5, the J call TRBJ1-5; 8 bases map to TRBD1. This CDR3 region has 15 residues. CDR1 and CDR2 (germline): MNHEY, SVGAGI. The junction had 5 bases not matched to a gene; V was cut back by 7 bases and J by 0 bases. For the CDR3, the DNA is TGTGCCAGCACCTCCGGGACAGGTAGCAATCAGCCCCAGCATTTT. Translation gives CASTSGTGSNQPQHF.

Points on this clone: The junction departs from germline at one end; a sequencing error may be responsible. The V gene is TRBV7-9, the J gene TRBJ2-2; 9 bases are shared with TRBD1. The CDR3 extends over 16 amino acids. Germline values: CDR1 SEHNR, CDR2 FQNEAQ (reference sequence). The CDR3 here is CSSSPRTGENTGELFF. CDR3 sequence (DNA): TGTTCCAGCAGCCCCCGGACAGGGGAGAACACCGGGGAGCTGTTTTTT.

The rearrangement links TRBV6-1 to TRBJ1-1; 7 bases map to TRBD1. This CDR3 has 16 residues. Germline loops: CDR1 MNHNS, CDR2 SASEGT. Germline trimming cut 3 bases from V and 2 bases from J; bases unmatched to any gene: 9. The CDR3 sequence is CASSDLQGGYNTEAFF. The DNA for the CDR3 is TGTGCCAGCAGTGATCTCCAGGGGGGTTATAACACTGAAGCTTTCTTT.

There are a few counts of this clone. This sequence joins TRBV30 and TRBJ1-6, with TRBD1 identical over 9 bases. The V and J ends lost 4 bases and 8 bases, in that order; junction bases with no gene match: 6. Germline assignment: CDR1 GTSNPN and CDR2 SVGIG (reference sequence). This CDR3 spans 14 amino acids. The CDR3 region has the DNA TGTGCCTGGATGAGGGGACAGGGAGATTCACCCCTCCACTTT. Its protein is CAWMRGQGDSPLHF.

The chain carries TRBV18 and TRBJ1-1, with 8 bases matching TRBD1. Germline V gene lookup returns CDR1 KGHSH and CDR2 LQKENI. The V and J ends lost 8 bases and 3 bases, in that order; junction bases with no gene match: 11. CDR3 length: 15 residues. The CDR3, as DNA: TGTGCCAGCCACGAAAGTGGGACAGGAGACACTGAAGCTTTCTTT. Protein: CASHESGTGDTEAFF.

CDR3 sequence reads: CASSFIGGIGNTEAFF. The CDR3 DNA reads TGTGCCAGCAGCTTTATTGGGGGGATTGGGAACACTGAAGCTTTCTTT. J is TRBJ1-1 and V is TRBV7-9; a weak D match, TRBD1 (5 bases). The CDR3 runs to 16 residues. V lost 3 bases, J lost 1 base, and 15 bases lay in between. Germline loops: CDR1 SEHNR, CDR2 FQNEAQ (reference sequence).

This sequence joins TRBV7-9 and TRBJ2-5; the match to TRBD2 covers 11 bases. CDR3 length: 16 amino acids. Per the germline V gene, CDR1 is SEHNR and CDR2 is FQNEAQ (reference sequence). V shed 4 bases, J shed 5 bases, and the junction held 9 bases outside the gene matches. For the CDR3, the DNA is TGTGCCAGCAGCTCTATTAGCGGGGGGGCCCGGGAGACCCAGTACTTC. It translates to CASSSISGGARETQYF.

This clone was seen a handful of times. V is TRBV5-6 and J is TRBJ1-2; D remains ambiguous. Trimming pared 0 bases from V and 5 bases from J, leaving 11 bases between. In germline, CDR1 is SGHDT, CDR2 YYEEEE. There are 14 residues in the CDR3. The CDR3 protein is CASSLGANRYGYTF. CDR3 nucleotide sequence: TGTGCCAGCAGCTTGGGGGCGAATAGGTATGGCTACACCTTC.

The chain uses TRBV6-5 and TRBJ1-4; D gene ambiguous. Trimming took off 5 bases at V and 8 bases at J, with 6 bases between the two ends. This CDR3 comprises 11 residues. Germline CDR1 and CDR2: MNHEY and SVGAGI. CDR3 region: CASSLREKLFF. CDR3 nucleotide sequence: TGTGCCAGCAGTCTGAGGGAAAAACTGTTTTTT.

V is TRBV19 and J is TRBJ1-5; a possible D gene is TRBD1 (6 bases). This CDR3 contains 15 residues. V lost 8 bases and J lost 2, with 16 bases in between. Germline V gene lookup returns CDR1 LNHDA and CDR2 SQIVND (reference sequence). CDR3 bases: TGTGCCAGTGACCACGGGACATCCGGCAATCAGCCCCAGCATTTT. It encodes CASDHGTSGNQPQHF.

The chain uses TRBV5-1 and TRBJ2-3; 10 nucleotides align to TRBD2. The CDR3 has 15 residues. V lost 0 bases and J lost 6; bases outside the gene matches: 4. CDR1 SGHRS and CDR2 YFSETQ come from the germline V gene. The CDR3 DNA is TGCGCCAGCAGCTTGGCAGGACTAGCGGTTGATACGCAGTATTTT. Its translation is CASSLAGLAVDTQYF.

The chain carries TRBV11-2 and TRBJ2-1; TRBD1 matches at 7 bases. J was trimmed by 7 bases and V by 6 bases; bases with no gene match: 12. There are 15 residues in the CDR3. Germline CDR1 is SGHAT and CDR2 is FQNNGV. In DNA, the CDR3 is TGTGCCAGCAGACACCCTAGGGGGCCGGAGAATGAGCAGTTCTTC. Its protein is CASRHPRGPENEQFF.

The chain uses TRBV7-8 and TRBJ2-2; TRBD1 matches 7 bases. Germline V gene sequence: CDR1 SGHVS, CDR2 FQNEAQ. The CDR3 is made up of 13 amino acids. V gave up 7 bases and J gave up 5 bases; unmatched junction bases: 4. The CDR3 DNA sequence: TGTGCCAGCACCAAGGACAGGACCGGGGAGCTGTTTTTT. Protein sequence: CASTKDRTGELFF.

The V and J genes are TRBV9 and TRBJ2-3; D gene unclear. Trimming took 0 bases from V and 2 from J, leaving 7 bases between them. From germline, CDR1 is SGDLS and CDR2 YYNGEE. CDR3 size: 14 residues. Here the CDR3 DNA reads TGTGCCAGCAGCGTAGGCCTAGACACAGATACGCAGTATTTT. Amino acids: CASSVGLDTDTQYF.

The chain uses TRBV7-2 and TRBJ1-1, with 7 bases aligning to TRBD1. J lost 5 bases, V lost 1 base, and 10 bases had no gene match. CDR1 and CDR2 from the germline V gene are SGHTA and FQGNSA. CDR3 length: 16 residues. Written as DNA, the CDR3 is TGTGCCAGCAGCTTAGATATTAACAGGGGAAGGACTGAAGCTTTCTTT. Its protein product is CASSLDINRGRTEAFF.

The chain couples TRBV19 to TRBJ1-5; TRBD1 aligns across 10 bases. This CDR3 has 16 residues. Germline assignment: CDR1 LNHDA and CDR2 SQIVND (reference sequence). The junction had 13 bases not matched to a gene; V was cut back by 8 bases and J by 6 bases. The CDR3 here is CASSTPGTGEGQPQHF. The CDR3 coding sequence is TGTGCCAGTTCAACTCCCGGGACAGGGGAGGGTCAGCCCCAGCATTTT.

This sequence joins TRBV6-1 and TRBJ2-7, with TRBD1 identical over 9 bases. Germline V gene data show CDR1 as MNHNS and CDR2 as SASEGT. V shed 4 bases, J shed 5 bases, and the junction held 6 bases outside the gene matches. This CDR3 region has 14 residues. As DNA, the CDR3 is TGTGCCAGCAGTGGTGGACAGGGGATCGACGAGCAGTACTTC. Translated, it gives CASSGGQGIDEQYF.

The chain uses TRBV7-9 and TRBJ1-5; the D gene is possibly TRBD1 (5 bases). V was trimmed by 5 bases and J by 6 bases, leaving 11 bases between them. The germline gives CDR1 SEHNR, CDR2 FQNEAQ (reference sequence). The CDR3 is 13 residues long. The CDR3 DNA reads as TGTGCCAGCAGCCAAGCAGGGTTTCAGCCCCAGCATTTT. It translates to CASSQAGFQPQHF.

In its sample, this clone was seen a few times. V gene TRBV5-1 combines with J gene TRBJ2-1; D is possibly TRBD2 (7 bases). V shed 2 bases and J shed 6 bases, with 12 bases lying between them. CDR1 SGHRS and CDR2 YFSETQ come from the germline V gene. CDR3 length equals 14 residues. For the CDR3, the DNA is TGCGCCAGCAGCTTACTCGGGGGGCTCAATGAGCAGTTCTTC. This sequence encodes CASSLLGGLNEQFF.